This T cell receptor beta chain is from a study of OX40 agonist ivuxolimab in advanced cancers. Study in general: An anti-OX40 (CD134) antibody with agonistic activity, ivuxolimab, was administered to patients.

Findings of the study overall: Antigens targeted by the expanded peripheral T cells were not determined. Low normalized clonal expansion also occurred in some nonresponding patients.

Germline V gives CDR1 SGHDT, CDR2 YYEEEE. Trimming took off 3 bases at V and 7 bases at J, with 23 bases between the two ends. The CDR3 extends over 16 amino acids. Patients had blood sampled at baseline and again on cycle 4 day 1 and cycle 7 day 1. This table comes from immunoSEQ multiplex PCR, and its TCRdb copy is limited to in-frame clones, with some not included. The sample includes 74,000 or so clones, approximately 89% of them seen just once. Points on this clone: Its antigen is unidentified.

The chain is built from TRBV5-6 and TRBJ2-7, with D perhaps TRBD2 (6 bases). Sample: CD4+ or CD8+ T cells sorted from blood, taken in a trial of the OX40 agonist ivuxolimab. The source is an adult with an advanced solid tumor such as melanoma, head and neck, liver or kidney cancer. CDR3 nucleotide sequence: TGTGCCAGCAGCTACCGCTCTCGCCCCGGGGCGGGGGAGCAGTACTTC. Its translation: CASSYRSRPGAGEQYF.